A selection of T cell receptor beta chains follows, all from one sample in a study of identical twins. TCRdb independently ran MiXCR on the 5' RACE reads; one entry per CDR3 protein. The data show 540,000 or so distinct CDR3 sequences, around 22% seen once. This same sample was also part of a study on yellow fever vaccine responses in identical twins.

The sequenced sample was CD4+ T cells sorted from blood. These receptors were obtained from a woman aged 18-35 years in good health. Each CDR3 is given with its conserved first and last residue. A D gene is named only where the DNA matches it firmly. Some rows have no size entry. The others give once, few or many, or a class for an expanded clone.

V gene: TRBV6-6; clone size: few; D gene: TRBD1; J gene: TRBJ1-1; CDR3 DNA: TGTGCCAGCCGGGCGGGACAGGGCACTGAAGCTTTCTTT; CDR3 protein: CASRAGQGTEAFF
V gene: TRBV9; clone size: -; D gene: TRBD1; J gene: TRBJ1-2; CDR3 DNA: TGTGCCAGCAGCGCCCAGGGGGCAGGGGGCTACACCTTC; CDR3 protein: CASSAQGAGGYTF
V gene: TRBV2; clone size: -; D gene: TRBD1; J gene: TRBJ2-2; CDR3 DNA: TGTGCCAGCAGTGAAAAGGGGGCGCTTTTAACCGGGGAGCTGTTTTTT; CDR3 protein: CASSEKGALLTGELFF
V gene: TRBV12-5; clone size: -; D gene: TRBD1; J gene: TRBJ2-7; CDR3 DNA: TGTGCTAGTGGTTTTGGCGGGACAGGGGGTGTCTACGAGCAGTACTTC; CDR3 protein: CASGFGGTGGVYEQYF
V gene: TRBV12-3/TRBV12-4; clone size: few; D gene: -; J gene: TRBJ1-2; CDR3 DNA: TGTGCCAGCAGCCCCGGGACACTGAGGTTAATTTGGTTCTATGGCTACACCTTC; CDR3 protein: CASSPGTLRLIWFYGYTF
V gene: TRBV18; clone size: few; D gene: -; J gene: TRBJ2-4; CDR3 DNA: TGTGCCAGCTCACCACCGGGGATAGCCAAAAACATTCAGTACTTC; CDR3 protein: CASSPPGIAKNIQYF
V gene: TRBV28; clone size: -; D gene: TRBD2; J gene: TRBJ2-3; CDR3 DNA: TGTGCCAGCAGTTTGGATGGACTAGCGGGAGCAGATACGCAGTATTTT; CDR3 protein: CASSLDGLAGADTQYF
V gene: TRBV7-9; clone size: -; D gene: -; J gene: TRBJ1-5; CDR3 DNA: TGTGCCAGCAGCGGGGGGACCAATCAGCCCCAGCATTTT; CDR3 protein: CASSGGTNQPQHF
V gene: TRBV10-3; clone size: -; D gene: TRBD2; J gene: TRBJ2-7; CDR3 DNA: TGTGCCATCAGTCCAACTAGCGGCTACGAGCAGTACTTC; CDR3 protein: CAISPTSGYEQYF
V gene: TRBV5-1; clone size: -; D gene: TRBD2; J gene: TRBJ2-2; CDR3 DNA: TGCGCCAGCAGCCCGTCCTCTAGCGGGAGCACCGGGGAGCTGTTTTTT; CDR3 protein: CASSPSSSGSTGELFF
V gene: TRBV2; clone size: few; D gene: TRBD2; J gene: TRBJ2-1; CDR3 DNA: TGTGCCAGCAGTGCGGGACTAGCGGGAGGATACAATGAGCAGTTCTTC; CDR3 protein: CASSAGLAGGYNEQFF
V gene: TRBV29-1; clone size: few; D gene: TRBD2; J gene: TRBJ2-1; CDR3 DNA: TGCAGCGTTGAAGTGGGAGGGAGCTCCTACAATGAGCAGTTCTTC; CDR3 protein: CSVEVGGSSYNEQFF
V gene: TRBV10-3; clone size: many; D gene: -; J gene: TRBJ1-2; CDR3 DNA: TGTGCCATCAGTGAGGCAGGGAACTATGGCTACACCTTC; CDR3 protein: CAISEAGNYGYTF
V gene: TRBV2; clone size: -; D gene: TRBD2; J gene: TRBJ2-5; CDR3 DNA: TGTGCCAGCAGCTGGACTAGCGGGGACCAAGAGACCCAGTACTTC; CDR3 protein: CASSWTSGDQETQYF
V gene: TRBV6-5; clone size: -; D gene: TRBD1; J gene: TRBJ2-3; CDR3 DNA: TGTGCCAGCAGTTCTTTGGACAGGGACGGCACAGATACGCAGTATTTT; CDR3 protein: CASSSLDRDGTDTQYF
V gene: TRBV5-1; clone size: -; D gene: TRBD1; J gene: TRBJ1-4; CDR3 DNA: TGCGCCAGCAGCTGGGACAGGGAGACAACTAATGAAAAACTGTTTTTT; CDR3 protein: CASSWDRETTNEKLFF
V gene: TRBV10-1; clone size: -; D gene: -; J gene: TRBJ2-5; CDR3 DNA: TGCGCCAGCAGTGATTCACTGGGACAGACCCAGTACTTC; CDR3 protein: CASSDSLGQTQYF
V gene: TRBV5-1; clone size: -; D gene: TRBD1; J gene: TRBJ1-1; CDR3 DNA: TGCGCCAGCAGCGAACAGGGGGTGAACACTGAAGCTTTCTTT; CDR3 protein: CASSEQGVNTEAFF
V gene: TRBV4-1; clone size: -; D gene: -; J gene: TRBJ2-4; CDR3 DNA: TGCGCCAGCAGCCAGCCGGGGCACAAAAACATTCAGTACTTC; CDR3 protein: CASSQPGHKNIQYF
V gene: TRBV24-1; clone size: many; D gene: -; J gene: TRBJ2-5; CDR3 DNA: TGTGCCATCCAGAGGGCCAGTGGAGAGACCCAGTACTTC; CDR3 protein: CAIQRASGETQYF
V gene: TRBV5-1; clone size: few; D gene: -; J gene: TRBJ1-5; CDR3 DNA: TGCGCCAGCAGCCTCCAGGGACTTCAGCCCCAGCATTTT; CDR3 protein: CASSLQGLQPQHF
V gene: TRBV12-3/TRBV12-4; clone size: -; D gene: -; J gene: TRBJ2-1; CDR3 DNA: TGTGCCAGCAGTTTTGAGGGTATATATCACAATGAGCAGTTCTTC; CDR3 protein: CASSFEGIYHNEQFF
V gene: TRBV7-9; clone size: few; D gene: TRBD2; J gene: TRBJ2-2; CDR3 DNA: TGTGCCAGCAGCCCCATGCCTAGCGGGGCGGGGGACGGGGAGCTGTTTTTT; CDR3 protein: CASSPMPSGAGDGELFF
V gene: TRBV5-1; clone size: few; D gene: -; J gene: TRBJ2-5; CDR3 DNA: TGCGCCAGCAGCGTACTCGGACAGTCCTTTATCCAAGAGACCCAGTACTTC; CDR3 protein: CASSVLGQSFIQETQYF
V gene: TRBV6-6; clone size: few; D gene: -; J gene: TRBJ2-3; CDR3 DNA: TGTGCCAGCATGGGTAGCACAGATACGCAGTATTTT; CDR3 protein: CASMGSTDTQYF
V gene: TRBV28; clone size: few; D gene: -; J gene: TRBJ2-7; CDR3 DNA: TGTGCCAGCTGGGGGGACAGTGCCTACGAGCAGTACTTC; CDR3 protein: CASWGDSAYEQYF
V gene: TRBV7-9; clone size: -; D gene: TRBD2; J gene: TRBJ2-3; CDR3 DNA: TGTGCCAGCAGCTTGTCATACGGGGGGGAAGATACGCAGTATTTT; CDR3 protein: CASSLSYGGEDTQYF
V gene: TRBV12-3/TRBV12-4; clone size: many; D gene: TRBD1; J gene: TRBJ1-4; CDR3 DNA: TGTGCCAGCACTGAGACAGGGGGGAATGAAAAACTGTTTTTT; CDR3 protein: CASTETGGNEKLFF
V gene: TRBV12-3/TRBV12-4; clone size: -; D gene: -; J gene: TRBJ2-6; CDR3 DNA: TGTGCCAGCAGTTTCCCCCTCACCTCTGGGGCCAACGTCCTGACTTTC; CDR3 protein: CASSFPLTSGANVLTF
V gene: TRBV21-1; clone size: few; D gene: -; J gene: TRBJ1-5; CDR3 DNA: TGTGCCAGCAGCAATAGGGGACAGGGACGTCAGCCCCAGCATTTT; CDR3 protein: CASSNRGQGRQPQHF
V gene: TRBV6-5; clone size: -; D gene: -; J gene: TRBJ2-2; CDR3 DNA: TGTGCCAGCAGTGGGTTTGGGGAGCTGTTTTTT; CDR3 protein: CASSGFGELFF
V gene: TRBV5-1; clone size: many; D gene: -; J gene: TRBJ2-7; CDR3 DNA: TGCGCCAGCAGCTTGGACTACAGGGATGGCGAGCAGTACTTC; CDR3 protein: CASSLDYRDGEQYF
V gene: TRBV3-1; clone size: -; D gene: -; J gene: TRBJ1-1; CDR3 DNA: TGTGCCAGCAGCCGGTTCCCCACTCTGAACACTGAAGCTTTCTTT; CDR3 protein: CASSRFPTLNTEAFF
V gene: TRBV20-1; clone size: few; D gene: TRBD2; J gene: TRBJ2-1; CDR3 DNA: TGCAGTGCTCCAGCGACTAGCGGGAGCGGGGTCCACAATGAGCAGTTCTTC; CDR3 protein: CSAPATSGSGVHNEQFF
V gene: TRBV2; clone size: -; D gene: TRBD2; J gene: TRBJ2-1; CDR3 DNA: TGTGCCAGCAGTCGACCTAGCGGAGGGAGGCCCCCTTTAACCTACAATGAGCAGTTCTTC; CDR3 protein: CASSRPSGGRPPLTYNEQFF
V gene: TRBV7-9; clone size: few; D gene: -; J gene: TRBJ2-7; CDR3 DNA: TGTGCCAGCAGTTACAGGGGGGGGACTGGCGAGCAGTACTTC; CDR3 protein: CASSYRGGTGEQYF
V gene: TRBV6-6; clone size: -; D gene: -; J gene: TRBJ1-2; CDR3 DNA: TGTGCCAGCAGTTACGAGGAATCCTATGGCTACACCTTC; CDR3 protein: CASSYEESYGYTF
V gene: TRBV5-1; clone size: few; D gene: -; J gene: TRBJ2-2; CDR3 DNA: TGCGCCAGCAGCTTGGACTACCTGGGCACCGGGGAGCTGTTTTTT; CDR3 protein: CASSLDYLGTGELFF
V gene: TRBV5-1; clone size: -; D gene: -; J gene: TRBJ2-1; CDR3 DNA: TGCGCCAGCAGCATAGCTCCGGTGACAGCCTACAATGAGCAGTTCTTC; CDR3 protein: CASSIAPVTAYNEQFF
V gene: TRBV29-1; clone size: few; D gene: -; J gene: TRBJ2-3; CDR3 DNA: TGCAGCGTTGAGGAGGGGGCTAAAATCACAGATACGCAGTATTTT; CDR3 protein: CSVEEGAKITDTQYF
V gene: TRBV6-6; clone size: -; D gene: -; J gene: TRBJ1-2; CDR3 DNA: TGTGCCAGCAGACCCCCGGACATTGGACATGGCTACACCTTC; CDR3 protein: CASRPPDIGHGYTF
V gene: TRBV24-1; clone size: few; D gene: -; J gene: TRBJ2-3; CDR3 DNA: TGTGCCACCAGTGAACACCTGGCCGGAACAGATACGCAGTATTTT; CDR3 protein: CATSEHLAGTDTQYF
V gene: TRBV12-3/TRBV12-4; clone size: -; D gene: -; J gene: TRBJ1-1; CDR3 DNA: TGTGCCAGCAGTAGCAGGGAAGCTGAAGCTTTCTTT; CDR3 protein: CASSSREAEAFF
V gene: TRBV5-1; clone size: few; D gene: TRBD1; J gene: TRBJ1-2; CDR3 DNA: TGCGCCAGCAGCTTGGGGGACAGGCCGAAGGAATATGGCTACACCTTC; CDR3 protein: CASSLGDRPKEYGYTF
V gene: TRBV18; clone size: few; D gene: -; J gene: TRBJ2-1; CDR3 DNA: TGTGCCAGCTCACCCCCGACACGACAGGACAATGAGCAGTTCTTC; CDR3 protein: CASSPPTRQDNEQFF
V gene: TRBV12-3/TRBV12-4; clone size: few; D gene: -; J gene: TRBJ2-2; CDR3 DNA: TGTGCCAGCAGTGTATCCTACCCGAACACCGGGGAGCTGTTTTTT; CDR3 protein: CASSVSYPNTGELFF